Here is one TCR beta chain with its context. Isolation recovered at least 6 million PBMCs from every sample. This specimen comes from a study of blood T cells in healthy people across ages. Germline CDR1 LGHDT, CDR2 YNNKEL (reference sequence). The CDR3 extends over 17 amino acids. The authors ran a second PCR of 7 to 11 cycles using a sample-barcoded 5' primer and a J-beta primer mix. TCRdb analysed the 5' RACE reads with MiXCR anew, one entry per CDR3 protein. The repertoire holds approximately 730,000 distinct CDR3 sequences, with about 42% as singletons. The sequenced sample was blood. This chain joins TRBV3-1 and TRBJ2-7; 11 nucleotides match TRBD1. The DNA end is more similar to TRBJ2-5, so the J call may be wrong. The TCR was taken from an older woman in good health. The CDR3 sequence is CASSLRRRTGGKETQYF. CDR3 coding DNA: TGTGCCAGCAGCCTCAGGCGAAGGACAGGGGGCAAAGAGACCCAGTACTTC.